A selection of T cell receptor beta chains follows, all from one sample in a study of graft-versus-host responses after intestinal transplantation. Antigens for these TCRs are unknown. Some clones are missing from TCRdb's copy, which holds only in-frame ones; the method was immunoSEQ multiplex PCR. Among approximately 81,000 clones listed, over 75% were seen once. The sample consisted of unstimulated CD8+ T cells sorted from spleen or lymph node cells, taken before transplant. All receptors derive from a human donor who was the organ donor for an intestinal transplant. The CDR3 runs from the conserved cysteine through the conserved F or W. Each record gives: D gene, J gene, V gene, clone size, CDR3 DNA, CDR3 protein. D genes are given only for firm matches. The listing skips clone size in some rows; elsewhere it reads once, few, many or a size class.

TRBD1 | TRBJ1-5 | TRBV4-1 | - | TGCGCCAGCAGCCAAGGACAGGGGGTTAATCAGCCCCAGCATTTT | CASSQGQGVNQPQHF
- | TRBJ1-4 | TRBV7-3 | - | TGTGCCAGCAGCCGGGGGACCGCCACCGAAAAACTGTTTTTT | CASSRGTATEKLFF
- | TRBJ1-1 | TRBV25-1 | - | TGTGCCAGCAGAATTGGAGGGGTGAACACTGAAGCTTTCTTT | CASRIGGVNTEAFF
- | TRBJ1-1 | TRBV11-3 | - | TGTGCCAGCAGCTTAGGAGCAGGGTTTGAAGCTTTCTTT | CASSLGAGFEAFF
TRBD1 | TRBJ1-1 | TRBV5-3 | - | TGTGCCAGAATCAAAATAATCACCGGGACTCAGGGGGCTGACACTGAAGCTTTCTTT | CARIKIITGTQGADTEAFF
TRBD1 | TRBJ2-1 | TRBV7-3 | - | TGTGCCAGCAGCTTAATGGGGACAGGGTACAATGAGCAGTTCTTC | CASSLMGTGYNEQFF
- | TRBJ1-1 | TRBV6-1 | - | TGTGCCAGCAGTGGACCGCCCCCGTGGGAAGGAGGCACTGAAGCTTTCTTT | CASSGPPPWEGGTEAFF
TRBD2 | TRBJ2-7 | TRBV28 | - | TGTGCCAGCAGGCCGGCGGGGGTGAACTACGAGCAGTACTTC | CASRPAGVNYEQYF
- | TRBJ1-4 | TRBV2 | - | TGTGCCAGCAGGACCCTTTACATGGCAACTAATGAAAAACTGTTTTTT | CASRTLYMATNEKLFF
- | TRBJ2-7 | TRBV27 | once | TGTGCCAGCAGTCCAACTTTCGTAGACTTTAGCTCCTACGAGCAGTACTTC | CASSPTFVDFSSYEQYF
- | TRBJ2-1 | TRBV13 | - | TGTGCCAGCAGTGATGGTGACAATGAGCAGTTCTTC | CASSDGDNEQFF
- | TRBJ2-3 | TRBV27 | - | TGTGCCAGCACCTCTAGGGGGAGCACAGATACGCAGTATTTT | CASTSRGSTDTQYF
- | TRBJ2-7 | TRBV11-2 | - | TGTGCCAGCAGCTTAGGCCCCATGTGGAGCGACTCCTACGAGCAGTACTTC | CASSLGPMWSDSYEQYF
TRBD1 | TRBJ1-2 | TRBV2 | - | TGTGCCAGCCGAGGGACAGGGGGGCAATTTAACTATGGCTACACCTTC | CASRGTGGQFNYGYTF
TRBD2 | TRBJ2-3 | TRBV6-1 | medium-sized | TGTGCCAGCAGTGAACTAGCGGGGGGGCCAGATACGCAGTATTTT | CASSELAGGPDTQYF
TRBD2 | TRBJ2-3 | TRBV5-8 | once | TGTGCCAGCAGCTTGGTGCGGGGGACTAGCACAGATACGCAGTATTTT | CASSLVRGTSTDTQYF
TRBD2 | TRBJ2-3 | TRBV6-4 | many | TGTGCCAGCAGTGACTCTAGCGGGGGGGCAGATACGCAGTATTTT | CASSDSSGGADTQYF
- | TRBJ2-5 | TRBV9 | - | TGTGCCAGCAGCGCTGGGGGGGCAGAAGAGACCCAGTACTTC | CASSAGGAEETQYF
TRBD2 | TRBJ2-2 | TRBV11-2 | - | TGTGCCAGCAGCCTGCCGGCTAGCGGGGGGGCTGGGGAGCTGTTTTTT | CASSLPASGGAGELFF
- | TRBJ1-1 | TRBV9 | - | TGTGCCAGCAGCGTAAATCGGCACACTGAAGCTTTCTTT | CASSVNRHTEAFF
- | TRBJ1-2 | TRBV6-1 | - | TGTGCCAGCAGTGAATCTTTTGAACAGGGAGGAGGCTACACCTTC | CASSESFEQGGGYTF
TRBD2 | TRBJ2-2 | TRBV4-1 | - | TGCGCCAGCAGCCAGGTTGGGGGAGCGGGGGGGCCCGCCGGGGAGCTGTTTTTT | CASSQVGGAGGPAGELFF
TRBD1 | TRBJ1-2 | TRBV4-1 | - | TGCGCCAGCAGCCTCAGGACCTTAATGCGGGACAGGGCTCGTGGCTACACCTTC | CASSLRTLMRDRARGYTF
- | TRBJ1-1 | TRBV7-9 | - | TGTGCCAGCAGCCTAACAGATTACACTGAAGCTTTCTTT | CASSLTDYTEAFF
TRBD1 | TRBJ1-1 | TRBV4-1 | - | TGCGCCAGCAGCCAAGAATACGGGACAGGGTCTTTTTTTCTGAACACTGAAGCTTTCTTT | CASSQEYGTGSFFLNTEAFF
TRBD2 | TRBJ2-5 | TRBV10-3 | - | TGTGCCATCAGTGACAGGGTACCCAGACTAGCGGGGGAACAAGAGACCCAGTACTTC | CAISDRVPRLAGEQETQYF
TRBD1 | TRBJ1-5 | TRBV27 | - | TGTGCCAGCAGTTCGGGGACAGGCTGGAGCAATCAGCCCCAGCATTTT | CASSSGTGWSNQPQHF
- | TRBJ2-1 | TRBV4-1 | - | TGCGCCAGCAGCCAAGGGGGTAATGAGCAGTTCTTC | CASSQGGNEQFF
TRBD2 | TRBJ2-7 | TRBV5-1 | - | TGCGCCAGCAGCGGGGGACTAGCGGGGTACTACGAGCAGTACTTC | CASSGGLAGYYEQYF
- | TRBJ2-3 | TRBV6-1 | - | TGTGCCAGCAACCCTAGCGAACACACAGATACGCAGTATTTT | CASNPSEHTDTQYF
- | TRBJ2-1 | TRBV4-1 | - | TGCGCCAGCAGCCAAGGGGCCGGGGGCCATGAGCAGTTCTTC | CASSQGAGGHEQFF
- | TRBJ2-3 | TRBV28 | few | TGTGCCAGCTGCACCCCAGGGGGCACAGATACGCAGTATTTT | CASCTPGGTDTQYF
TRBD1 | TRBJ1-6 | TRBV4-1 | medium-sized | TGCGCCAGCAGCCAAGATGGGGTTCCAGGGGGCTATAATTCACCCCTCCACTTT | CASSQDGVPGGYNSPLHF
TRBD1 | TRBJ1-6 | TRBV11-2 | - | TGTGCCAGCAGCTGGGGACAGGTCTATTCACCCCTCCACTTT | CASSWGQVYSPLHF
- | TRBJ1-2 | TRBV19 | - | TGTGCCAGTAGTATAAGGTCCCGGGAACCTCAACCCAACTATGGCTACACCTTC | CASSIRSREPQPNYGYTF
- | TRBJ1-1 | TRBV19 | - | TGTGCCAGTAGTCTAAGTCAGACAATGAACACTGAAGCTTTCTTT | CASSLSQTMNTEAFF
TRBD2 | TRBJ2-1 | TRBV18 | medium-sized | TGTGCCAGCTCAGCGCCCTGGGCAGCGGTTCCCCTAATCCCTACTAGCGGGGGGGCCGATGAGCAGTTCTTC | CASSAPWAAVPLIPTSGGADEQFF
TRBD1 | TRBJ1-1 | TRBV5-1 | - | TGCGCCAGCAGCCTTTCAATACAGGGGGCGGCCACTGAAGCTTTCTTT | CASSLSIQGAATEAFF
TRBD1 | TRBJ2-5 | TRBV11-2 | - | TGTGCCAGCACCGACCTCATAAGGGGGCAGGGGACCCAGTACTTC | CASTDLIRGQGTQYF
- | TRBJ1-1 | TRBV6-4 | - | TGTGCCAGCAAGACAGGTCGAACAACTGAAGCTTTCTTT | CASKTGRTTEAFF
- | TRBJ1-1 | TRBV9 | few | TGTGCCAGCAGCGTTGTAGCGGGGGAGAACACTGAAGCTTTCTTT | CASSVVAGENTEAFF
TRBD2 | TRBJ2-1 | TRBV7-9 | - | TGTGCCAGCAGCCTCCTAGCGGGGGGGGACTATGAGCAGTTCTTC | CASSLLAGGDYEQFF
TRBD2 | TRBJ2-5 | TRBV7-3 | - | TGTGCCAGCAGCTCCTCAGCGGGGGGGAGGTTGGAGACCCAGTACTTC | CASSSSAGGRLETQYF
- | TRBJ2-7 | TRBV2 | - | TGTGCCAGCGGCTTCCTATACGAGCAGTACTTC | CASGFLYEQYF
TRBD1 | TRBJ2-1 | TRBV4-1 | - | TGCGCCAGCAGCCAAGAAGACAGGGTCGGGTACAATGAGCAGTTCTTC | CASSQEDRVGYNEQFF
- | TRBJ2-7 | TRBV5-1 | - | TGCGCCAGCAGCTTGGATGTAGGGCTCGACGAGCAGTACTTC | CASSLDVGLDEQYF